These T cell receptor beta chains were read from a single sample in a study of cytomegalovirus exposure and HLA in healthy donors. The method was immunoSEQ multiplex PCR; TCRdb's version includes in-frame clones alone and lacks a portion of them. The sample has roughly 89,000 clones, about 75% seen once. Sequencing was performed on PBMCs. These receptor sequences come from a man between 25 and 39 years old in good health and CMV-seropositive. The CDR3 runs from the conserved cysteine through the conserved F or W. Fields, in order: V gene, J gene, D gene, clone size, CDR3 DNA, CDR3 protein. The D gene is left open where the match is weak. Clone size, where shown, is once, few, many, or a class for clones that have expanded.

TRBV5-6	TRBJ2-3	TRBD2	.	TGTGCCACCAAGCCCGGGGGGACAGATACGCAGTATTTT	CATKPGGTDTQYF
TRBV27	TRBJ1-6	TRBD1	.	TGTGCCAGCAGTCTCCGAGGACAGGGGTATACCTCACCCCTCCACTTT	CASSLRGQGYTSPLHF
TRBV5-1	TRBJ2-5	.	.	TGCGCCAGCAGCATCGGGGAGACCCAGTACTTC	CASSIGETQYF
TRBV4-1	TRBJ1-2	TRBD1	.	TGCGCCAGCAGCCAAGACCCGGGACAGGGGATTTTTGGCTACACCTTC	CASSQDPGQGIFGYTF
TRBV28	TRBJ2-2	.	once	TGTGCCAGCAGTTTACGTGCGAACACCGGGGAGCTGTTTTTT	CASSLRANTGELFF
TRBV6-5	TRBJ2-7	TRBD1	few	TGTGCCAGCAGTGTCGAGACAGGGGGCGCGTACGAGCAGTACTTC	CASSVETGGAYEQYF
TRBV28	TRBJ2-3	TRBD2	once	TGTGCCAGCAGTTTATATCCTAGCGGGGGGGCAACAGATACGCAGTATTTT	CASSLYPSGGATDTQYF
TRBV10-3	TRBJ2-3	TRBD2	.	TGTGCCATCAGTGAGTCCCCAGCGGGGATTAGCACAGATACGCAGTATTTT	CAISESPAGISTDTQYF
TRBV28	TRBJ1-3	.	.	TGTGCCAGCAGAACCAACAGGGATTACTCTGGAAACACCATATATTTT	CASRTNRDYSGNTIYF
TRBV7-9	TRBJ1-5	TRBD1	few	TGTGCCAGCAGCGATGGACAGGGTCGACATAGCAATCAGCCCCAGCATTTT	CASSDGQGRHSNQPQHF
TRBV6-5	TRBJ1-2	.	.	TGTGCCAGCAGTGCTGGCGGCTATGGCTACACCTTC	CASSAGGYGYTF
TRBV19	TRBJ2-4	.	.	TGTGCCAGTAGTGGCGCAGGCAAAAACATTCAGTACTTC	CASSGAGKNIQYF
TRBV19	TRBJ2-1	TRBD2	.	TGTGCCAGTAGTCTAACCGGGACTACCTACAACAATGAGCAGTTCTTC	CASSLTGTTYNNEQFF
TRBV29-1	TRBJ1-2	TRBD1	few	TGCAGCGTTGGGAGAGGACAGGCGATCTATGGCTACACCTTC	CSVGRGQAIYGYTF
TRBV18	TRBJ1-2	TRBD1	.	TGTGCCAGCTTCCCCGGGACAGGAGCCTATGGCTACACCTTC	CASFPGTGAYGYTF
TRBV28	TRBJ1-5	.	.	TGTGCCAGCACCGGGAGGGGGGGTTATAGCAATCAGCCCCAGCATTTT	CASTGRGGYSNQPQHF